One sample yielded the 8 T cell receptor beta chains listed below, sequenced in a study of liver allograft versus peripheral blood T cells. About the study: The study compared liver allograft T cell receptor repertoires against peripheral blood repertoires of liver transplant recipients.

Using its own MiXCR run on the reads, TCRdb lists one record per CDR3 protein. The sample lists roughly 10,000 distinct CDR3 sequences, approximately 20% occurring once. Receptors were obtained from a human patient who had a liver transplant. T cells may partly derive from the graft donor.

V usage is TRBV19 and J usage is TRBJ1-6; D unresolved. Germline V CDR1 and CDR2: LNHDA, SQIVND (reference sequence). The V and J ends lost 1 base and 7 bases respectively, with 11 bases between them. The length of the CDR3 is 15 residues. The CDR3 here is CASSIVSYGNSPLHF. The DNA for the CDR3 is TGTGCCAGTAGTATAGTATCCTACGGCAATTCACCCCTCCACTTT.

This clonotype occurred once. One end of the junction is discordant with germline, which a read error may explain. The chain is built from TRBV12-3 or TRBV12-4 and TRBJ1-2; D is unclear. The CDR3 consists of 11 residues. The CDR3 reads CASSLLSRYAF. In nucleotides, the CDR3 is TGTGCCAGCAGTTTACTATCTCGCTACGCCTTC.

This clonotype was picked up a small number of times. The chain is built from TRBV27 and TRBJ2-7; D remains ambiguous. The germline gives CDR1 MNHEY, CDR2 SMNVEV (reference sequence). CDR3 length: 11 residues. V gave up 6 bases and J gave up 5 bases, with 8 bases separating them. The CDR3 region is CASRNRHEQYF. Here the CDR3 DNA reads TGTGCCAGCAGAAACCGGCACGAGCAGTACTTC.

This clonotype showed up many times. This chain uses TRBV15 with TRBJ2-5; tentatively, D is TRBD1 or TRBD2 (7 bases each). The CDR3 totals 14 residues. From germline, CDR1 is LNHNV and CDR2 YYDKDF (reference sequence). V was shortened by 2 bases and J by 5 bases, with 12 bases between the two germline ends. This CDR3 reads CATSRNQGGETQYF. CDR3 bases: TGTGCCACCAGCAGAAATCAGGGGGGGGAGACCCAGTACTTC.

This clonotype was recorded many times. V usage is TRBV19 and J usage is TRBJ1-5; D perhaps matches TRBD1 (5 bases). The V gene's germline CDR1 is LNHDA and CDR2 SQIVND (reference sequence). V was cut by 0 bases and J by 7 bases, with 13 bases left in between. The CDR3 totals 15 residues. The CDR3 region has the DNA TGTGCCAGTAGTATAGATCGGCAGGGTGGGCAGCCCCAGCATTTT. It encodes CASSIDRQGGQPQHF.

By proportion, this clonotype is medium-sized. The V gene is TRBV13, the J gene TRBJ1-6, with TRBD1 matching over 7 bases. The J segment lost 0 bases and the V segment lost 5 bases, leaving 7 bases of the junction unmatched. CDR1 is PRHDT, CDR2 FYEKMQ, per germline (reference sequence). CDR3 size: 17 residues. CDR3 nucleotides: TGTGCCAGCAGCCCAAGACAGGGCGGCTCCTATAATTCACCCCTCCACTTT. It yields the protein CASSPRQGGSYNSPLHF.

CDR3 sequence: CASSLIPGSTGELFF. The DNA of the CDR3 is TGTGCCAGCAGCTTAATCCCAGGGTCCACCGGGGAGCTGTTTTTT. The chain is built from TRBV7-3 and TRBJ2-2; a weak D match, TRBD1 (5 bases). CDR1 is SGHTA, CDR2 FQGTGA, per germline. V shed 1 base and J shed 4 bases, with 10 bases lying between them. The CDR3 spans 15 residues.

The table lists this clonotype with a few counts. The CDR3 is CASDSTYEQYF. CDR3 DNA: TGTGCCAGTGACTCTACCTACGAGCAGTACTTC. The rearrangement uses TRBV6-1 and TRBJ2-7; unclear D gene. The V end lost 9 bases, the J end lost 2 bases, and 8 bases lay between the germline ends. The CDR3 runs to 11 residues. The germline gives CDR1 MNHNS, CDR2 SASEGT.